These 22 T cell receptor beta chains share one sample of origin, sequenced in a study of regulatory T cells in long-lasting Graves disease listed by TCRdb under 2021. To prepare the library, multiplex PCR was applied. Sequencing used an Illumina HiSeq 4000. iRepertoire HTBI primers and Arm-PCR amplification of CDR3 regions were used to construct TCR beta libraries. The public sequencing data were trimmed at Q25 with fastp and processed into clonotypes with MiXCR by TCRdb, which kept only in-frame beta chains. A single entry per CDR3 protein holds the most common genes and DNA from its merged rows. This sample holds hundreds of thousands of distinct CDR3 sequences; roughly a sixth were observed only once. The ten largest clonotypes hold 20% to 30% of the sample. The time point tag for this specimen amounts to: newly diagnosed GD, antithyroid drugs for less than 3 months. For both TCR sequencing and RNA sequencing, RNA was extracted from PBMCs using TRIzol.

The sample was also reused in another study, on T cells in Graves' hyperthyroidism and ophthalmopathy.

The sequencing used peripheral blood mononuclear cells (PBMCs), collected at new diagnosis, from a patient treated with antithyroid drugs. The receptors derive from a woman aged 35 to 59 with Graves disease. Donor details come from another sample of the same person, matched by shared clones.

The table lists this clonotype with many counts. The rearrangement uses TRBV6-1 and TRBJ2-7, with unresolved D. This CDR3 is built from 14 residues. Germline CDR1 reads MNHNS; CDR2 reads SASEGT. Trimming removed 1 base at V and 2 bases at J, with 9 bases between. In DNA, the CDR3 is TGTGCCAGCAGTGAAGGGGGTGGGCCCTACGAGCAGTACTTC. Translation gives CASSEGGGPYEQYF.

At least ten counts were recorded for this clonotype. This rearrangement joins TRBV12-3 or TRBV12-4 to TRBJ2-1, with D perhaps matching TRBD1 (6 bases). CDR3 length: 13 amino acids. The ends were cut back, 6 bases at V and 5 bases at J, with 11 bases in the middle. CDR3 loop: CASSQGGHNEQFF. CDR3 coding DNA: TGTGCCAGCAGCCAAGGGGGTCACAATGAGCAGTTCTTC.

The chain recombines TRBV11-2 with TRBJ2-2; D not certain. Looked up from germline, CDR1 is SGHAT and CDR2 is FQNNGV. The CDR3 extends over 12 amino acids. Trimming stripped 2 bases from V and 8 bases from J, with 6 bases between. The CDR3 coding sequence is TGTGCCAGCAGCTTAAATGGGGGGGAGCTGTTTTTT. Translated, it gives CASSLNGGELFF.

This clonotype turned up a few times. This may come from a read error, since a much larger clone is one base off. The V and J genes are TRBV3-1 and TRBJ1-1; D is unclear. This CDR3 comprises 13 residues. Germline lookup yields CDR1 LGHDT and CDR2 YNNKEL (reference sequence). The CDR3: CASSAGPNTEALF. The CDR3 DNA follows: TGTGCCAGCAGCGCCGGCCCGAACACTGAAGCTCTCTTT.

The chain uses TRBV9 and TRBJ1-2; weak D call: TRBD1 (6 bases). CDR3 length: 13 amino acids. Looked up from germline, CDR1 is SGDLS and CDR2 is YYNGEE. Trimming stripped 5 bases from V and 4 bases from J, with 12 bases between. The CDR3 DNA is TGTGCCAGCAGTCAAGGGGACACCTATGGCTACACCTTC. Amino acid sequence: CASSQGDTYGYTF.

As for this clonotype: Given a much more abundant clone one base away, this may be a read error. V gene TRBV28 combines with J gene TRBJ2-5; possible D gene TRBD2, 5 bases. V lost 5 bases and J lost 11, with 18 bases in between. There are 13 residues in the CDR3. Germline V gives CDR1 MDHEN, CDR2 SYDVKM. CDR3 loop: CASSPGLTNEQYF. In nucleotides, the CDR3 is TGTGCCAGCAGTCCCGGACTGACAAATGAGCAGTACTTC. The full variable domain, with the rest looked up from reference TRBV28 and TRBJ2-5, is DVKVTQSSRYLVKRTGEKVFLECVQDMDHENMFWYRQDPGLGLRLIYFSYDVKMKEKGDIPEGYSVSREKKERFSLILESASTNQTSMYLCASSPGLTNEQYFGPGTRLLVL.

This clonotype was seen a handful of times. The chain links TRBV20-1 to TRBJ1-2, with 8 bases aligning to TRBD1. Losses at the gene ends were 6 bases for V and 2 bases for J; bases not matched to a gene: 8. Germline CDR1 reads DFQATT; CDR2 reads SNEGSKA (reference sequence). The CDR3 contains 14 residues. In DNA, the CDR3 is TGCAGTGCAGACACCCGGGACAGGAACTATGGCTACACCTTC. Protein sequence: CSADTRDRNYGYTF.

The table lists this clonotype with many counts. The chain employs TRBV20-1 and TRBJ2-3, with D perhaps given as TRBD1 or TRBD2 (5 bases each). This CDR3 has 13 residues. CDR1 DFQATT and CDR2 SNEGSKA come from the germline V gene (reference sequence). The V and J ends lost 2 bases and 6 bases respectively, with 12 bases between them. In nucleotides, the CDR3 is TGCAGTGCTAGATCCGGGGCTCCGGATACGCAGTATTTT. Translating it yields CSARSGAPDTQYF.

This clonotype was recorded at least ten times. This chain connects TRBV5-1 to TRBJ1-1; D is ambiguous. The germline V and J ends were trimmed by 1 base and 1 base, with 8 bases remaining between them. The CDR3 runs 14 residues. Germline CDR1 is SGHRS and CDR2 is YFSETQ. In DNA form, the CDR3 reads TGCGCCAGCAGCTTGAGACGGACGAACACTGAAGCTTTCTTT. Translating gives CASSLRRTNTEAFF.

This clonotype has ten or more counts. At one of its ends the junction is not consistent with the germline gene, which may arise from a read error. The chain is built from TRBV6-2 or TRBV6-3 and TRBJ1-1, with D hard to call. The germline gives CDR1 MNHEY, CDR2 SVGEGT. The CDR3 totals 13 residues. The CDR3, as DNA: TGTGCCAGCAGTTACATTCCGAACGCTGAAGCTTTCTTT. Its translation is CASSYIPNAEAFF.

In this sample, this clonotype turned up many times. The chain combines TRBV30 with TRBJ1-1, with unresolved D. Trimming shortened V by 1 base and J by 3 bases, and 12 bases separated the two germline ends. Germline V gene data show CDR1 as GTSNPN and CDR2 as SVGIG (reference sequence). The CDR3 is 14 amino acids. The CDR3 sequence is CAWSGPPADTEAFF. Written as DNA, the CDR3 is TGTGCCTGGAGTGGTCCTCCAGCGGACACTGAAGCTTTCTTT. Filled out from reference TRBV30 and TRBJ1-1, the complete variable domain reads SQTIHQWPATLVQPVGSPLSLECTVEGTSNPNLYWYRQAAGRGLQLLFYSVGIGQISSEVPQNLSASRPQDRQFILSSKKLLLSDSGFYLCAWSGPPADTEAFFGQGTRLTVV.

Ten or more counts support this clonotype. This chain links TRBV7-2 with TRBJ2-1; TRBD2 might be the D (5 bases). Germline V gene sequence: CDR1 SGHTA, CDR2 FQGNSA. The CDR3 covers 16 residues. Deletions cut 6 bases from V and 3 bases from J, with 18 bases between. The CDR3 DNA sequence: TGTGCCAGCAGTCCGTTAGTCGGGGATAACTACAATGAGCAGTTCTTC. Its translation: CASSPLVGDNYNEQFF.

Concerning this clonotype: It may be a read error: a sequence one base away is much more abundant. V usage is TRBV12-3 or TRBV12-4 and J usage is TRBJ2-1; possibly TRBD2 for D (7 bases). V was cut by 5 bases and J by 13 bases, with 18 bases left in between. The CDR3 is 13 residues long. Written as DNA, the CDR3 is TGTGCCAGCAGTACAGGGTTGCGGGAGACCCAGTTCTTC. This gives the protein CASSTGLRETQFF.

This clonotype was counted at least ten times. The chain combines TRBV11-2 with TRBJ2-7; D remains unclear. The CDR3 length is 12 residues. CDR1 SGHAT and CDR2 FQNNGV come from the germline V gene. The V end was cut by 4 bases, the J end by 4 bases, with 8 bases between. CDR3 protein: CASSYGEYEQYF. DNA for the CDR3: TGTGCCAGCAGCTATGGAGAATACGAGCAGTACTTC.

This clonotype was found many times. An end of the junction differs from the germline gene, which may be a read error. The chain carries TRBV5-1 and TRBJ1-5; D possibly corresponds to TRBD1 (5 bases). Germline CDR1 SGHRS, CDR2 YFSETQ. CDR3 length equals 14 residues. The CDR3 nucleotides are TGTGCCAGCAGTTTGGGAGGGGCCTATCAGCCCCAGCATTTT. Its translation: CASSLGGAYQPQHF.

Remarks on this clonotype: The CDR3 does not close with the conserved phenylalanine or tryptophan, likely indicating a read error. The rearrangement links TRBV20-1 to TRBJ2-5, with unresolved D. CDR3 length: 13 amino acids. With 6 bases removed from V and 1 base from J, the gap between germline ends came to 12 bases. Germline V CDR1 and CDR2: DFQATT, SNEGSKA (reference sequence). CDR3 DNA: TGCAGTGCCGCCGCCGGGCCCCAAGAGACCCAGTACCTC. Its protein product is CSAAAGPQETQYL.

The genes are TRBV12-3 or TRBV12-4 and TRBJ2-3; 9 bases match TRBD1. Trimming took 6 bases from V and 2 from J; bases not matched to a gene: 6. There are 15 residues in the CDR3. The CDR3 DNA follows: TGTGCCAGCAGGGCCGGGACAGGGACCACAGATACGCAGTATTTT. Its protein product is CASRAGTGTTDTQYF.

The rearrangement uses TRBV2 and TRBJ1-6; D gene ambiguous. Trimming took 6 bases from V and 10 from J, leaving 7 bases between them. Germline CDR1 SNHLY, CDR2 FYNNEI. The CDR3 totals 11 residues. CDR3 in amino acids: CASSIKSPLHF. The CDR3 DNA is TGTGCCAGCAGCATCAAGTCACCCCTCCACTTT.

This clonotype has ten or more counts. This chain links TRBV7-8 with TRBJ2-5; 10 bases line up with TRBD2. The CDR3 consists of 17 residues. Losses at the gene ends were 3 bases for V and 5 bases for J; bases not matched to a gene: 12. Germline V gene data show CDR1 as SGHVS and CDR2 as FQNEAQ. CDR3: CASSLVSGGFLTETQYF. In DNA form, the CDR3 reads TGTGCCAGCAGCTTGGTTAGCGGGGGGTTTCTAACCGAGACCCAGTACTTC.

This clonotype was seen only a few times. The rearrangement uses TRBV7-6 and TRBJ2-5; D is uncertain. The CDR3 is made up of 16 amino acids. V was trimmed by 0 bases and J by 2 bases, leaving 13 bases between them. Germline CDR1 and CDR2: SGHVS and FNYEAQ. The chain's CDR3 is CASSLAGYGPQETQYF. DNA for the CDR3: TGTGCCAGCAGCTTAGCAGGGTACGGGCCTCAAGAGACCCAGTACTTC. Combining the CDR3 with reference TRBV7-6 and TRBJ2-5 gives the whole variable domain GAGVSQSPRYKVTKRGQDVALRCDPISGHVSLYWYRQALGQGPEFLTYFNYEAQQDKSGLPNDRFSAERPEGSISTLTIQRTEQRDSAMYRCASSLAGYGPQETQYFGPGTRLLVL.

The chain combines TRBV11-1 with TRBJ1-3; 7 nucleotides line up with TRBD1. The CDR3 runs to 16 residues. CDR1 and CDR2 from the germline V gene are SGHAT and FQDESV (reference sequence). The J segment lost 0 bases and the V segment lost 5 bases, leaving 7 bases of the junction unmatched. CDR3 DNA: TGTGCCAGCAGCCCACCGGGACAGATCTCTGGAAACACCATATATTTT. Translating it yields CASSPPGQISGNTIYF.

About this clonotype itself: A read error may be the cause here, since a much bigger clone is one base away. V is TRBV6-2 or TRBV6-3 and J is TRBJ2-3; TRBD2 agrees at 9 bases. The J call is uncertain, as TRBJ2-5 better fits the DNA end. The germline V gene encodes CDR1 MNHEY and CDR2 SVGEGT. This CDR3 is built from 16 residues. CDR3 in amino acids: CASSYMLSGGRETQYF. In DNA form, the CDR3 reads TGTGCCAGCAGTTACATGCTTAGCGGGGGTAGGGAGACCCAGTACTTC.